These 2 T cell receptor beta chains share one sample of origin, sequenced in a study of Graves' ophthalmopathy and Graves' hyperthyroidism. Transcripts of RNA were the source for amplifying TCR beta CDR3 regions. The first-round RT-PCR employed HTBI primers together with the Qiagen OneStep RT-PCR kit. A multiplex PCR was then performed as the second round. Using its own MiXCR run on the multiplex PCR reads, TCRdb lists one record per CDR3 protein. The sample consists of hundreds of thousands of distinct CDR3 sequences, 15% of them appearing once. Sequences were obtained from peripheral blood. These receptors were taken from a woman between 18 and 30 years old with stable Graves' hyperthyroidism.

Only a few counts were recorded for this clonotype. This chain connects TRBV10-3 to TRBJ2-5; no clear D gene. The CDR3 is 13 amino acids. The V and J ends lost 7 bases and 5 bases respectively, with 14 bases between them. The germline gives CDR1 ENHRY, CDR2 SYGVKD. CDR3 bases: TGTGCCATCACCCCGGGCCCGTCGGAGACCCAGTACTTC. Its protein is CAITPGPSETQYF.

This clonotype was recorded many times. The CDR3 bases are TGCAGCGTTAAGGTCAGGGGCTACTATGGCTACACCTTC. Amino acid sequence: CSVKVRGYYGYTF. This chain links TRBV29-1 with TRBJ1-2, with a possible D match to TRBD1 (6 bases). The ends were cut back, 5 bases at V and 3 bases at J, with 13 bases in the middle. The CDR3 totals 13 residues. CDR1 and CDR2 from the germline V gene are SQVTM and ANQGSEA.